The 14 T cell receptor beta chains below come from one sample, sequenced in a study of blood T cells in healthy people across ages. Together with a sample-barcoded 5' primer, a J-beta primer mix was included in a second PCR lasting about 7 to 11 cycles. TCRdb passed the 5' RACE reads through MiXCR, listing each CDR3 protein once. The sample shows over 1,500,000 distinct CDR3 sequences, approximately 40% of them seen only once. Sequencing input: blood. These receptors originate from a human donor in good health.

CDR3 sequence: CASSGTGGVKLFF. DNA of the CDR3: TGTGCCAGTTCCGGGACAGGGGGCGTAAAACTGTTTTTT. The chain couples TRBV19 to TRBJ1-4; 12 bases map to TRBD1. CDR1 and CDR2 from the germline V gene are LNHDA and SQIVND (reference sequence). Losses at the gene ends were 8 bases for V and 10 bases for J; bases not matched to a gene: 5. This CDR3 has 13 amino acids. The full variable domain, rest sourced from reference TRBV19 and TRBJ1-4, is DGGITQSPKYLFRKEGQNVTLSCEQNLNHDAMYWYRQDPGQGLRLIYYSQIVNDFQKGDIAEGYSVSREKKESFPLTVTSAQKNPTAFYLCASSGTGGVKLFFGSGTQLSVL.

This clonotype was seen at least ten times. This CDR3 is CATGTALQGAKNIQYF. CDR3 sequence (DNA): TGTGCCACCGGGACAGCGCTTCAAGGGGCCAAAAACATTCAGTACTTC. V usage is TRBV14 and J usage is TRBJ2-4; 7 bases map to TRBD1. Germline assignment: CDR1 SGHDN and CDR2 FVKESK. This CDR3 is built from 16 residues. The V segment lost 10 bases and the J segment 1 base; nucleotides outside the gene matches: 13.

This clonotype was observed a few times. This chain links TRBV4-3 with TRBJ2-1; D uncertain. The germline V gene has CDR1 LGHNA and CDR2 YSLEER. The CDR3 has 16 residues. V was cut by 2 bases and J by 5 bases, with 16 bases left in between. The CDR3 bases are TGCGCCAGCAGCCAACCGGGCCTTAAAGAAAACAATGAGCAGTTCTTC. Residues: CASSQPGLKENNEQFF.

V usage is TRBV6-2 or TRBV6-3 and J usage is TRBJ2-7; 9 bases match TRBD1. This CDR3 has 14 amino acids. Germline V gives CDR1 MNHEY, CDR2 SVGEGT. The V gene end was trimmed by 6 bases and the J gene end by 2 bases; junction bases not matched to a gene: 5. This CDR3 reads CASRGQGQTYEQYF. CDR3 DNA: TGTGCCAGCAGAGGACAGGGGCAAACCTACGAGCAGTACTTC.

This clonotype was seen more than once but under ten times. The J gene is TRBJ2-1, the V gene TRBV7-9; TRBD1 is a possible D gene (6 bases). The CDR3 loop spans 13 amino acids. Germline V gives CDR1 SEHNR, CDR2 FQNEAQ (reference sequence). V dropped 3 bases and J dropped 9 bases, with 12 bases sitting between them. The CDR3 bases are TGTGCCAGCAGCTTGGACAGTTGGGGTGAGCAGTTCTTC. Amino acids: CASSLDSWGEQFF.

This CDR3 reads CASSLWTGGTEAFF. CDR3 in DNA: TGTGCCAGCAGCTTGTGGACAGGGGGGACTGAAGCTTTCTTT. The genes are TRBV5-5 and TRBJ1-1; 10 nucleotides agree with TRBD1. J gave up 5 bases and V 1 base, and 2 bases lay outside the gene matches. Germline V gene sequence: CDR1 SGHKS, CDR2 YYEKEE (reference sequence). There are 14 residues in the CDR3.

V usage is TRBV15 and J usage is TRBJ1-1; D remains unclear. The CDR3 runs 15 residues. CDR1 and CDR2 (germline): LNHNV, YYDKDF (reference sequence). Between the trimmed V and J ends, which lost 0 bases and 5 bases, there was a span of 13 bases. CDR3 loop: CATSRDEEGGTEAFF. In nucleotides, the CDR3 is TGTGCCACCAGCAGAGATGAAGAGGGAGGGACTGAAGCTTTCTTT.

The chain carries TRBV6-5 and TRBJ2-1; 8 bases fit TRBD2. Germline V lookup: CDR1 MNHEY, CDR2 SVGAGI. This CDR3 contains 13 residues. V shed 7 bases and J 9 bases; nucleotides not matched to a gene: 8. Here the CDR3 reads CASMGVGGAEQFF. In nucleotides, the CDR3 is TGTGCCAGCATGGGGGTCGGGGGGGCTGAGCAGTTCTTC.

The chain combines TRBV9 with TRBJ1-2; no clear D. V lost 0 bases, J lost 2 bases, and 23 bases lay in between. This CDR3 spans 19 amino acids. Germline V lookup: CDR1 SGDLS, CDR2 YYNGEE. The CDR3, as DNA: TGTGCCAGCAGCGTAGGGGCCTTACCCACATCAGGACCCAACTATGGCTACACCTTC. Amino acid sequence: CASSVGALPTSGPNYGYTF.

This clonotype was counted many times. The chain recombines TRBV20-1 with TRBJ1-6; 9 positions agree with TRBD1. Looked up from germline, CDR1 is DFQATT and CDR2 is SNEGSKA (reference sequence). This CDR3 has 16 residues. Losses at the gene ends were 0 bases for V and 12 bases for J; bases not matched to a gene: 12. The CDR3 loop is CSARDPDRGEVGPLHF. In DNA form, the CDR3 reads TGCAGTGCTAGAGATCCCGACAGGGGGGAAGTGGGACCCCTCCACTTT.

This clonotype occurred a few times. The chain employs TRBV4-3 and TRBJ2-7; the match to TRBD2 covers 10 bases. The CDR3 is made up of 15 amino acids. The V and J ends lost 2 bases and 2 bases, in that order; junction bases with no gene match: 3. In germline, CDR1 is LGHNA, CDR2 YSLEER. The CDR3 sequence is CASSQYSGGTYEQYF. In DNA form, the CDR3 reads TGCGCCAGCAGCCAATATAGCGGGGGGACCTACGAGCAGTACTTC.

The J gene is TRBJ2-4, the V gene TRBV5-1; 9 bases are shared with TRBD1. The J call may be faulty, since TRBJ2-7 better matches the DNA end. The germline gives CDR1 SGHRS, CDR2 YFSETQ. The CDR3 totals 15 residues. Written as DNA, the CDR3 is TGCGCCAGCAGCTTGGAAACAGGGGGCACGAGCGAGCAGTACTTC. Translation: CASSLETGGTSEQYF.

This rearrangement joins TRBV20-1 to TRBJ2-1; 16 bases agree with TRBD2. The CDR3 has 17 amino acids. The germline CDR1 and CDR2 sequences are DFQATT and SNEGSKA (reference sequence). The trim removed 3 bases at V and 7 bases at J, leaving 9 bases unmatched. The CDR3 sequence is CSARHSLGLAGGNEQFF. CDR3 in DNA: TGCAGTGCTAGGCATTCACTGGGACTAGCGGGGGGGAATGAGCAGTTCTTC.

Comment on this clonotype: A junction boundary mismatches the germline segment, possibly from a read error. This CDR3 is CASSLVSRTANCGYTF. The CDR3 DNA reads as TGCGCCAGCAGCTTGGTGAGTCGGACAGCTAACTGTGGCTACACCTTC. V and J are TRBV5-1 and TRBJ1-2; TRBD1 is a possible D gene (6 bases). Per the germline V gene, CDR1 is SGHRS and CDR2 is YFSETQ. This CDR3 is built from 16 residues.